The 22 T cell receptor beta chains in this list originate from one sample, sequenced in a study of patients and donors after allogeneic stem cell transplantation (dated by TCRdb to about 2020). Library method: RT-PCR. The run used a NextSeq 550. TCRdb handled the public reads itself, with Q25 trimming in fastp and clone calling in MiXCR, and kept productive beta chains. Duplicate CDR3 protein sequences are folded into a single record with the most common DNA and genes. The sample has about a million distinct CDR3 sequences on record, roughly 18% of them singletons. The ten largest clones add up to roughly 6% of the sample. Sequences were obtained from blood, either unsorted or a sorted T cell fraction (not recorded which). Receptors were obtained from a human donor who was either an allogeneic HSCT recipient or a stem cell or donor lymphocyte infusion donor (not recorded which). It is not recorded whose cells these are; they may come from a transplant donor.

This clonotype was recorded at least ten times. V usage is TRBV5-5 and J usage is TRBJ2-1; 9 bases map to TRBD2. V lost 4 bases and J lost 10; bases outside the gene matches: 3. Germline assignment: CDR1 SGHKS and CDR2 YYEKEE (reference sequence). The CDR3 covers 12 residues. The CDR3 here is CASSPSGVEQFF. CDR3 DNA: TGTGCCAGCAGCCCTAGCGGGGTCGAGCAGTTCTTC. The whole variable domain, remainder taken from reference TRBV5-5 and TRBJ2-1, is DAGVTQSPTHLIKTRGQQVTLRCSPISGHKSVSWYQQVLGQGPQFIFQYYEKEERGRGNFPDRFSARQFPNYSSELNVNALLLGDSALYLCASSPSGVEQFFGPGTRLTVL.

This clonotype was observed a handful of times. The chain is built from TRBV5-6 and TRBJ2-1; D unclear. The length of the CDR3 is 15 residues. V was pared by 3 bases and J by 0 bases, with 10 bases between. Germline CDR1 and CDR2: SGHDT and YYEEEE. Here the CDR3 reads CASSSALRSYNEQFF. The CDR3 DNA reads TGTGCCAGCAGCTCTGCACTTCGCTCCTACAATGAGCAGTTCTTC.

This chain links TRBV6-1 with TRBJ2-1; 8 bases are shared with TRBD2. The CDR3 has 16 amino acids. CDR1 is MNHNS and CDR2 is SASEGT in the germline V gene. The V segment lost 1 base and the J segment 3 bases; nucleotides outside the gene matches: 5. DNA of the CDR3: TGTGCCAGCAGTGAAGATGCTAGCGGGTACTACAATGAGCAGTTCTTC. Translated, it gives CASSEDASGYYNEQFF.

This clonotype was counted between two and nine times. The J gene is TRBJ2-3, the V gene TRBV14, with D maybe TRBD2 (6 bases). The CDR3 sequence is 17 residues long. CDR1 and CDR2 from the germline V gene are SGHDN and FVKESK. Trimming removed 0 bases from V and 2 bases from J, with 15 bases in between. CDR3 region: CASSQEWSLAYTDTQYF. As DNA, the CDR3 is TGTGCCAGCAGCCAAGAATGGTCTCTAGCGTACACAGATACGCAGTATTTT.

The table lists this clonotype with a few counts. The chain couples TRBV25-1 to TRBJ1-1; tentatively, D is TRBD1 (6 bases). The CDR3 loop spans 13 amino acids. V gave up 6 bases and J gave up 7 bases, with 15 bases separating them. Germline V gives CDR1 MGHDK, CDR2 SYGVNS. CDR3 sequence reads: CASRIESRGEAFF. The CDR3 DNA is TGTGCCAGCAGAATAGAGAGCAGGGGTGAAGCTTTCTTT. The full variable domain, with the rest looked up from reference TRBV25-1 and TRBJ1-1, is EADIYQTPRYLVIGTGKKITLECSQTMGHDKMYWYQQDPGMELHLIHYSYGVNSTEKGDLSSESTVSRIRTEHFPLTLESARPSHTSQYLCASRIESRGEAFFGQGTRLTVV.

This chain joins TRBV5-1 and TRBJ2-1, with D perhaps TRBD2 (6 bases). Germline CDR1 SGHRS, CDR2 YFSETQ. This CDR3 region has 15 residues. Trimming removed 4 bases from V and 1 base from J, with 12 bases in between. CDR3 sequence: CASSRVGGSYNEQFF. CDR3 bases: TGCGCCAGCAGCCGGGTGGGGGGATCCTACAATGAGCAGTTCTTC.

The V gene is TRBV5-1, the J gene TRBJ2-7, with TRBD2 identical over 10 bases. The V gene end was trimmed by 5 bases and the J gene end by 2 bases; junction bases not matched to a gene: 7. CDR3 length equals 15 residues. Looked up from germline, CDR1 is SGHRS and CDR2 is YFSETQ. The CDR3 loop is CASRKTSGVTYEQYF. DNA of the CDR3: TGCGCCAGCAGGAAAACTAGCGGGGTGACCTACGAGCAGTACTTC.

This chain connects TRBV6-1 to TRBJ2-5; 7 positions match TRBD1. Germline V gives CDR1 MNHNS, CDR2 SASEGT. Trimming at V came to 7 bases and at J to 5 bases, leaving 13 bases not matched to a gene. There are 15 residues in the CDR3. The CDR3 nucleotides read TGTGCCAGCACCTCCGGGCTGTACAGGGGCGAGACCCAGTACTTC. Its translation: CASTSGLYRGETQYF.

This clonotype was detected only a few times. The rearrangement joins TRBV27 to TRBJ2-1; 9 nucleotides match TRBD2. V was pared by 2 bases and J by 6 bases, with 2 bases of the junction left unmatched. The V gene's germline CDR1 is MNHEY and CDR2 SMNVEV (reference sequence). This CDR3 region has 14 residues. The DNA for the CDR3 is TGTGCCAGCAGTTTAGGGACTAGCCTCAATGAGCAGTTCTTC. Residues: CASSLGTSLNEQFF.

The rearrangement links TRBV27 to TRBJ2-1; no clear D gene. The CDR3 is made up of 15 amino acids. Germline lookup yields CDR1 MNHEY and CDR2 SMNVEV (reference sequence). V was trimmed by 3 bases and J by 7 bases, leaving 16 bases between them. In DNA form, the CDR3 reads TGTGCCAGCAGTTTCGAAGGTAATATAGGTAATGAGCAGTTCTTC. Residues: CASSFEGNIGNEQFF.

The chain couples TRBV5-1 to TRBJ1-2; 7 nucleotides line up with TRBD1. With 0 bases clipped from V and 6 bases from J, the junction kept 8 bases outside the gene matches. CDR1 SGHRS and CDR2 YFSETQ come from the germline V gene. This CDR3 has 15 amino acids. CDR3 nucleotides: TGCGCCAGCAGCTTGGTTGTCGACAGGGTTAATGGCTACACCTTC. As protein: CASSLVVDRVNGYTF.

This chain joins TRBV11-2 and TRBJ2-5; D is perhaps TRBD1 or TRBD2 (5 bases each). CDR1 SGHAT and CDR2 FQNNGV come from the germline V gene. Trimming left V 4 bases short and J 1 base short, with 7 bases between. This CDR3 is 13 amino acids long. The CDR3 loop is CASSYGAQETQYF. The CDR3 nucleotides are TGTGCCAGCAGCTACGGGGCCCAAGAGACCCAGTACTTC.

This clonotype has a handful of counts. At one end, the junction sequence differs from germline, possibly due to a read error. The V and J genes are TRBV18 and TRBJ2-7, with D maybe TRBD1 (5 bases). Germline-derived CDR1 and CDR2 are KGHSH and LQKENI. The CDR3 is 16 amino acids. CDR3 sequence: CASSPTAGPYSSEQYF. As DNA, the CDR3 is TGTGCCAGCTCACCCACAGCAGGGCCATACTCCTCCGAGCAGTACTTC.

For this clonotype: One end of the junction does not line up with germline, which may come from a read error. The chain recombines TRBV3-1 with TRBJ1-1, with unresolved D. The CDR3 totals 13 residues. Germline CDR1 reads LGHDT; CDR2 reads YNNKEL (reference sequence). CDR3: CASRQAAWAGAFF. The CDR3 nucleotides read TGTGCCAGCAGGCAAGCGGCGTGGGCCGGAGCTTTCTTT. Supplemented by reference TRBV3-1 and TRBJ1-1, the full variable domain reads DTAVSQTPKYLVTQMGNDKSIKCEQNLGHDTMYWYKQDSKKFLKIMFSYNNKELIINETVPNRFSPKSPDKAHLNLHINSLELGDSAVYFCASRQAAWAGAFFGQGTRLTVV.

This clonotype was counted many times. The chain recombines TRBV12-3 or TRBV12-4 with TRBJ1-2; 7 bases fit TRBD1. The trim removed 5 bases at V and 7 bases at J, leaving 4 bases unmatched. This CDR3 comprises 12 residues. CDR3 region: CASSHKGAGYTF. The DNA of the CDR3 is TGTGCCAGCAGTCACAAGGGGGCTGGCTACACCTTC.

This clonotype was seen ten or more times. This chain links TRBV10-3 with TRBJ1-5; 7 nucleotides agree with TRBD1. Germline trimming cut 6 bases from V and 3 bases from J; bases unmatched to any gene: 2. CDR1 and CDR2 from the germline V gene are ENHRY and SYGVKD. There are 13 residues in the CDR3. The CDR3 region is CAISGQANQPQHF. The CDR3 DNA reads as TGTGCCATCAGCGGACAGGCCAATCAGCCCCAGCATTTT.

CDR3 sequence (DNA): TGCAGTGCTAGACCTAGCGGGGCCCTGGGGACCGGGGAGCTGTTTTTT. Encoded protein: CSARPSGALGTGELFF. This chain joins TRBV20-1 and TRBJ2-2; TRBD2 matches 9 bases. The germline V gene has CDR1 DFQATT and CDR2 SNEGSKA (reference sequence). V lost 2 bases, J lost 5 bases, and 9 bases stayed unmatched. CDR3 length: 16 amino acids.

This clonotype showed up just a few times. V and J are TRBV6-1 and TRBJ2-7; D remains unclear. Germline CDR1 and CDR2: MNHNS and SASEGT. The length of the CDR3 is 13 residues. V was pared by 6 bases and J by 0 bases, with 9 bases between. CDR3 in amino acids: CASRLGPSYEQYF. Here the CDR3 DNA reads TGTGCCAGCAGACTCGGGCCCTCCTACGAGCAGTACTTC.

This clonotype was seen ten or more times. V usage is TRBV12-3 or TRBV12-4 and J usage is TRBJ2-3; 8 nucleotides match TRBD2. V lost 3 bases and J lost 3; bases outside the gene matches: 8. The CDR3 runs to 16 residues. The CDR3 region has the DNA TGTGCCAGCAGTTTTGCCGGGACTAGTATTACAGATACGCAGTATTTT. Amino acid sequence: CASSFAGTSITDTQYF.

The rearrangement joins TRBV29-1 to TRBJ2-1; D is undetermined. The length of the CDR3 is 10 residues. V shed 1 base and J shed 13 bases, with 8 bases lying between them. CDR1 SQVTM and CDR2 ANQGSEA come from the germline V gene. CDR3 nucleotide sequence: TGCAGCGTTGAAGGGCTCCTCCAGTTCTTC. It encodes CSVEGLLQFF.

This clonotype has only a few counts. The gene calls are TRBV7-9 and TRBJ1-5; TRBD1 might be the D (6 bases). V dropped 1 base and J dropped 6 bases, with 16 bases sitting between them. There are 16 residues in the CDR3. Germline V gene lookup returns CDR1 SEHNR and CDR2 FQNEAQ (reference sequence). CDR3 in amino acids: CASSLVDGGPSQPQHF. Here the CDR3 DNA reads TGTGCCAGCAGCTTAGTAGATGGGGGGCCCAGTCAGCCCCAGCATTTT.

This clonotype was observed a few times. J is TRBJ1-5 and V is TRBV7-2; 7 bases agree with TRBD1. The ends lost 1 base at V and 15 bases at J; junction bases unmatched: 6. The length of the CDR3 is 12 residues. From germline, CDR1 is SGHTA and CDR2 FQGNSA. The CDR3 reads CASSLGGTVGHF. CDR3 nucleotide sequence: TGTGCCAGCAGCTTAGGAGGGACAGTGGGGCATTTT.